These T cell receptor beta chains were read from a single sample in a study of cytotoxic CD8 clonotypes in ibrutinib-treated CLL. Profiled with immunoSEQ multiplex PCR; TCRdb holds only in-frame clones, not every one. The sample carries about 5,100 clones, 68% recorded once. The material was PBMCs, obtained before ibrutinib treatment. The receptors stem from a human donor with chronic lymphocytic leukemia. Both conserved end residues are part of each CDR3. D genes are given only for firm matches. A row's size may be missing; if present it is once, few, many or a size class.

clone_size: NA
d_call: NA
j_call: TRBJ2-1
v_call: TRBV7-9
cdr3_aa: CASSLVAGAGSSYNEQFF
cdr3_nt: TGTGCCAGCAGCTTAGTGGCGGGGGCCGGAAGCTCCTACAATGAGCAGTTCTTC

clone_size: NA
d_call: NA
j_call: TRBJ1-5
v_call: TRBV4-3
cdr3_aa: CASSQSIRAVSNQPQHF
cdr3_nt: TGCGCCAGCAGCCAATCTATCAGGGCCGTGAGCAATCAGCCCCAGCATTTT

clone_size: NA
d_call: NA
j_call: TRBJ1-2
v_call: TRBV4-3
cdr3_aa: CASSQVNGGGYGYTF
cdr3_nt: TGCGCCAGCAGCCAAGTCAACGGGGGCGGGTATGGCTACACCTTC

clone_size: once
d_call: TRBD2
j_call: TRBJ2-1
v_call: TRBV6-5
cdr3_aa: CASSYSPSGGNEQFF
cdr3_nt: TGTGCCAGCAGTTACTCGCCTAGCGGGGGGAATGAGCAGTTCTTC

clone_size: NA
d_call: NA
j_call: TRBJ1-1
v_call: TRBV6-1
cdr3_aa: CASSAGGISVEAFF
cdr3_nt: TGTGCCAGCAGTGCCGGAGGGATTTCCGTTGAAGCTTTCTTT

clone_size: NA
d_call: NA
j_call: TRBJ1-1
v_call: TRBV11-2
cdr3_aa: CASSLVRDTEAFF
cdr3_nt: TGTGCCAGCAGCTTAGTCCGGGACACTGAAGCTTTCTTT

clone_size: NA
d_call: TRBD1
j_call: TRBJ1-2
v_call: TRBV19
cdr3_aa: CASSPRPTGGYGYTF
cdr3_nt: TGTGCCAGTAGTCCCCGTCCCACAGGGGGCTATGGCTACACCTTC

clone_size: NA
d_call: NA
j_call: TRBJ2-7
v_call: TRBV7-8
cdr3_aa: CASSWGSEQYF
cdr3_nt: TGTGCCAGCAGCTGGGGGAGCGAGCAGTACTTC

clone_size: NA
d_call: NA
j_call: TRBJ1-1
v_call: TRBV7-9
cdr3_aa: CASSLGMVKNTEAFF
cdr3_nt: TGTGCCAGCAGCTTAGGTATGGTCAAGAACACTGAAGCTTTCTTT

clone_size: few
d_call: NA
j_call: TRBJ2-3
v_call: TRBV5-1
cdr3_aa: CASSKEGGSTDTQYF
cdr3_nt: TGCGCCAGCAGCAAGGAGGGGGGTAGTACAGATACGCAGTATTTT

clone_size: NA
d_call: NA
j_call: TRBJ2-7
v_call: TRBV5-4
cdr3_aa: CASSFKGFPEQYF
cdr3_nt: TGTGCCAGCAGCTTTAAGGGGTTCCCCGAGCAGTACTTC

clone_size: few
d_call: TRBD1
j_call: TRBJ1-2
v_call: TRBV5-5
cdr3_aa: CASSPDREGYTF
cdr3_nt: TGTGCCAGCAGCCCAGACAGGGAAGGCTACACCTTC

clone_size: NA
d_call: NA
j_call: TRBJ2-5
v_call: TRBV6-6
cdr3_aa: CASSYVQETQYF
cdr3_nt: TGTGCCAGCAGTTATGTTCAAGAGACCCAGTACTTC

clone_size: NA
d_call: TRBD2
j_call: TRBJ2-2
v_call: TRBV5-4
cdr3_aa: CASSLELAGYTGELFF
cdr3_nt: TGTGCCAGCAGCTTGGAACTAGCGGGTTACACCGGGGAGCTGTTTTTT

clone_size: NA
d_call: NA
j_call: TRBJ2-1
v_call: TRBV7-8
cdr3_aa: CASSPKSNNEQFF
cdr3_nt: TGTGCCAGCAGCCCCAAATCGAACAATGAGCAGTTCTTC

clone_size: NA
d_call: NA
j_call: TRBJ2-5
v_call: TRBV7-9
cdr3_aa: CASSVTGEGETQYF
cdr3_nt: TGTGCCAGCAGCGTAACAGGGGAGGGAGAGACCCAGTACTTC

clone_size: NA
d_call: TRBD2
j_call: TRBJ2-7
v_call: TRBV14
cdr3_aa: CASSPAGGGYEQYF
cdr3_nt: TGTGCCAGCAGCCCGGCGGGGGGAGGATACGAGCAGTACTTC

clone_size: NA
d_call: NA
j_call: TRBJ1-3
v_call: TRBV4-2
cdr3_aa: CASSQDRQPTSGNTIYF
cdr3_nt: TGTGCCAGCAGCCAAGATCGACAGCCGACCTCTGGAAACACCATATATTTT

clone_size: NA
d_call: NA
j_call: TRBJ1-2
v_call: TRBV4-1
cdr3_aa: CASSQDMRAGYGYTF
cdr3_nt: TGCGCCAGCAGCCAAGATATGAGGGCTGGCTATGGCTACACCTTC

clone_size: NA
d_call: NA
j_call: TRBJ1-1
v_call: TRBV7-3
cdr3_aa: CASSPQGGRNTEAFF
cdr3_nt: TGTGCCAGCAGCCCCCAGGGTGGCAGGAACACTGAAGCTTTCTTT

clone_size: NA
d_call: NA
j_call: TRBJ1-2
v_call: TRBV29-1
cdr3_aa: CSVESGNYGYTF
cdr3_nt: TGCAGCGTTGAGTCAGGGAACTATGGCTACACCTTC

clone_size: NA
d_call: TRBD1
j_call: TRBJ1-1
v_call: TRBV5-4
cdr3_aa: CASSSRDRGFTEAFF
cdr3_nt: TGTGCCAGCAGCTCCCGGGACAGGGGATTCACTGAAGCTTTCTTT

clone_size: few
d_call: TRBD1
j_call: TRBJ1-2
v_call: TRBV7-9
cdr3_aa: CASSSQGAGGYTF
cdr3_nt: TGTGCCAGCAGCTCGCAGGGGGCCGGTGGCTACACCTTC

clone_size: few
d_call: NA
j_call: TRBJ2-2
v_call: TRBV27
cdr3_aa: CASSLWGNTGELFF
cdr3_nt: TGTGCCAGCAGTTTATGGGGGAACACCGGGGAGCTGTTTTTT

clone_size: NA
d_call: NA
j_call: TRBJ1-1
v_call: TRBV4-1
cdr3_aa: CASSQDLREAFF
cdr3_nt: TGCGCCAGCAGCCAAGATTTGCGTGAAGCTTTCTTT

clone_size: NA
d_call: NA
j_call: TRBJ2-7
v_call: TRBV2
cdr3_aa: CASSSGASYEQYF
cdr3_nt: TGTGCCAGCAGCTCTGGGGCCTCTTACGAGCAGTACTTC

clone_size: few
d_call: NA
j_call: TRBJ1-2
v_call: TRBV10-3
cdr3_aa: CAISESGSYGYTF
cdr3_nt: TGTGCCATCAGTGAGTCAGGTAGCTATGGCTACACCTTC

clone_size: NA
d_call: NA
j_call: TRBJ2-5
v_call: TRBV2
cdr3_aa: CASTALQETQYF
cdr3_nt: TGTGCCAGCACTGCGCTTCAAGAGACCCAGTACTTC

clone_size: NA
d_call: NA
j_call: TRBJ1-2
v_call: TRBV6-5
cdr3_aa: CASSYGASYGYTF
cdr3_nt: TGTGCCAGCAGTTACGGGGCAAGCTATGGCTACACCTTC

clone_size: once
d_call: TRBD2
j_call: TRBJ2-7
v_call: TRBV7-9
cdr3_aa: CASSLGGGVPHEQYF
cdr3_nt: TGTGCCAGCAGCTTAGGCGGGGGAGTTCCCCACGAGCAGTACTTC

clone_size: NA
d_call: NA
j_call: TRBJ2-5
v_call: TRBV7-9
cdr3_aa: CASSSAREQETQYF
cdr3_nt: TGTGCCAGCAGCTCGGCCCGAGAACAAGAGACCCAGTACTTC

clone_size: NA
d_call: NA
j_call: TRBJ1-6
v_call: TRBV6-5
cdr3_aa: CASSYGGVREALHF
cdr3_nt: TGTGCCAGCAGTTACGGGGGGGTTCGAGAGGCCCTCCACTTT

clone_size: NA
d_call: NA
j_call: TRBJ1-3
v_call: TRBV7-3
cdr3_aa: CASSSNAGNTIYF
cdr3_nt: TGTGCCAGCAGCTCCAATGCTGGAAACACCATATATTTT

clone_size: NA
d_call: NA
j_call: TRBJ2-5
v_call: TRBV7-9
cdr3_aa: CASSLVSQETQYF
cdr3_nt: TGTGCCAGCAGCTTAGTGTCACAAGAGACCCAGTACTTC

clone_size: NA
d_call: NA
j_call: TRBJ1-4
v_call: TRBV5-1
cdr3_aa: CASSLTDNNEKLFF
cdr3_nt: TGCGCCAGCAGCTTGACAGATAACAATGAAAAACTGTTTTTT

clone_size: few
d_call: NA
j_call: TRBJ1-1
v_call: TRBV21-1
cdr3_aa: CASSPPRDTEAFF
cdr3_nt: TGTGCCAGCAGCCCCCCCAGGGACACTGAAGCTTTCTTT

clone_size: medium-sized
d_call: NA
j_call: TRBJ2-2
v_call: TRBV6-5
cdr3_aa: CASSSSVGGGELFF
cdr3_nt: TGTGCCAGCAGTTCATCTGTTGGCGGCGGGGAGCTGTTTTTT

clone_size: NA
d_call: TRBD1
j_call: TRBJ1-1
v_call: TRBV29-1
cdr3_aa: CSADRGQKDTEAFF
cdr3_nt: TGCAGCGCCGACAGGGGGCAGAAGGACACTGAAGCTTTCTTT

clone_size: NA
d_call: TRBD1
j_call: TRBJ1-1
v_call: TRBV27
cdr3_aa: CASSSSTGTIEDTEAFF
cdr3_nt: TGTGCCAGCAGTTCCTCGACAGGGACAATCGAGGACACTGAAGCTTTCTTT

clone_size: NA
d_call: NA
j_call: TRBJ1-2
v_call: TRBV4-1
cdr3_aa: CASSQGIQGTYGYTF
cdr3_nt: TGCGCCAGCAGCCAAGGCATCCAGGGCACCTATGGCTACACCTTC